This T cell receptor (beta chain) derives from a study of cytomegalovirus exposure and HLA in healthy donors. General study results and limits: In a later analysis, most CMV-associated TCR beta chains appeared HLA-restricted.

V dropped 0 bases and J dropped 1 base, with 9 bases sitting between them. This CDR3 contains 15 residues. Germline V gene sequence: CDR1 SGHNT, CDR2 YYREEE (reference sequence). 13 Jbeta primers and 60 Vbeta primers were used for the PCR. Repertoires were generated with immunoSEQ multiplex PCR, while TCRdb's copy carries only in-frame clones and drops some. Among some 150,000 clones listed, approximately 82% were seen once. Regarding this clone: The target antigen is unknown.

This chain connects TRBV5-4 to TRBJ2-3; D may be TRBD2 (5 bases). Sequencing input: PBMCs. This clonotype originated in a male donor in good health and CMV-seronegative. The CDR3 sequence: CASSLASTRTDTQYF. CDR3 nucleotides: TGTGCCAGCAGCTTGGCTAGCACCCGCACAGATACGCAGTATTTT.